This T cell receptor (beta chain) was sequenced for a study of siplizumab effects on memory and regulatory T cells. The V segment lost 3 bases and the J segment 0 bases; nucleotides outside the gene matches: 15. The CDR3 covers 19 residues. The V gene's germline CDR1 is SGHRS and CDR2 YFSETQ. Method: immunoSEQ multiplex PCR; TCRdb's copy keeps in-frame clones and lacks some. This table has about 120,000 clones, around 95% appearing once. Sequenced input: non-Treg CD4+ T cells sorted from blood. This clonotype originated in a human donor in good health. V gene TRBV5-1 combines with J gene TRBJ2-1, with 7 bases that match TRBD2. Written as DNA, the CDR3 is TGCGCCAGCAGCTCGATCCGATGGCTAGCGGATAGCTCCTACAATGAGCAGTTCTTC. Residues: CASSSIRWLADSSYNEQFF.